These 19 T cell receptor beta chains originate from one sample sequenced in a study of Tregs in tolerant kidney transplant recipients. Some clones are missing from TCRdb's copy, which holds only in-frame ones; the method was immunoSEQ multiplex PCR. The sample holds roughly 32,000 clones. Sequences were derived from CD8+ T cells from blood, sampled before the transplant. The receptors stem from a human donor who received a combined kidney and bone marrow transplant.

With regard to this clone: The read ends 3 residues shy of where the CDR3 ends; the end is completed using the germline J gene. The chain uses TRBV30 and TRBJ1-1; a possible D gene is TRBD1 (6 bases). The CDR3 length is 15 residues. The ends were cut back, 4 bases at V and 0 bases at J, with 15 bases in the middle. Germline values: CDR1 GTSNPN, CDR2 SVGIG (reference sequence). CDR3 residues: CAWKEEQGLNTEAFF. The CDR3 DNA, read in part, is TGTGCCTGGAAGGAAGAACAGGGCTTGAACACTGAA. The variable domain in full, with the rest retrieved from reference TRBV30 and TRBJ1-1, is SQTIHQWPATLVQPVGSPLSLECTVEGTSNPNLYWYRQAAGRGLQLLFYSVGIGQISSEVPQNLSASRPQDRQFILSSKKLLLSDSGFYLCAWKEEQGLNTEAFFGQGTRLTVV.

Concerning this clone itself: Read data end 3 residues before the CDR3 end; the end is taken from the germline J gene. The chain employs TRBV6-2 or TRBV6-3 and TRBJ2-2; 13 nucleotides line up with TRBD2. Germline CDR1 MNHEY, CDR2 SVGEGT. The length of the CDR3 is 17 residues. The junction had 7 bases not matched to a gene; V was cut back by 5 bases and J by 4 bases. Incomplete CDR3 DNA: TGTGCCAGCAGTCCAGGACTAGCGGGAGAGGTCACCGGGGAG. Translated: CASSPGLAGEVTGE. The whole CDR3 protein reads CASSPGLAGEVTGELFF.

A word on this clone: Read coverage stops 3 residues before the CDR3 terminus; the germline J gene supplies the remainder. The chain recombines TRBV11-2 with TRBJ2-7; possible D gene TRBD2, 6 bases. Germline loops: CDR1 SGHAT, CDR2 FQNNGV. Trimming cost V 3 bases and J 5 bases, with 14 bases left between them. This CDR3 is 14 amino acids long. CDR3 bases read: TGTGCCAGCAGCTTTGGGGGGAGTCTCAACGAG. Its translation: CASSFGGSLNE. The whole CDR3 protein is CASSFGGSLNEQYF. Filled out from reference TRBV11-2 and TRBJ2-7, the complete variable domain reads EAGVAQSPRYKIIEKRQSVAFWCNPISGHATLYWYQQILGQGPKLLIQFQNNGVVDDSQLPKDRFSAERLKGVDSTLKIQPAKLEDSAVYLCASSFGGSLNEQYFGPGTRLTVT.

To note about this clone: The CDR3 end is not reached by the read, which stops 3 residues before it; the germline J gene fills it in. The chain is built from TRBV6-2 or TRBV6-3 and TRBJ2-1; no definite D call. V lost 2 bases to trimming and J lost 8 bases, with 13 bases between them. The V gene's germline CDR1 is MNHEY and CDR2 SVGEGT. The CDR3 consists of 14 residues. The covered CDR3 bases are TGTGCCAGCAGTTACACTCCCCTCTATGATGAG. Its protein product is CASSYTPLYDE. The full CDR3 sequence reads CASSYTPLYDEQFF.

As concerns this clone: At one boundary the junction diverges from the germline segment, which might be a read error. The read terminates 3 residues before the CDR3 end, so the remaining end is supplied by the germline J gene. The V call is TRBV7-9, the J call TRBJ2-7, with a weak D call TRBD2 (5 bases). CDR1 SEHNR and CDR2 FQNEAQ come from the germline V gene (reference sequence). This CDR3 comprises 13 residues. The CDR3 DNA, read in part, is TGTTCCAGCAGCTTAGCGAGGGCTTACGAG. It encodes CSSSLARAYE. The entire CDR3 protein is CSSSLARAYEQYF.

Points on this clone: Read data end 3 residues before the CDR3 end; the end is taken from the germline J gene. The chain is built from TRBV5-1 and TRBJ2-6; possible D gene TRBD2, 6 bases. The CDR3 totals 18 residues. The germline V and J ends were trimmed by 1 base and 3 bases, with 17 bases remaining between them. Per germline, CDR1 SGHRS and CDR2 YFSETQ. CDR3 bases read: TGCGCCAGCAGCTTGCGGGACTCCTTAGTGAGTGGGGCCAACGTC. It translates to CASSLRDSLVSGANV. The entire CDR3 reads CASSLRDSLVSGANVLTF.

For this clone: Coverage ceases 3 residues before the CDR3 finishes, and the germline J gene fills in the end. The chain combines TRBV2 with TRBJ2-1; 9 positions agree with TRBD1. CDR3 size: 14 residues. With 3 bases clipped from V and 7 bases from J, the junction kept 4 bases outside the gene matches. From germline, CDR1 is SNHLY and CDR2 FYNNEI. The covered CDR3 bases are TGTGCCAGCAGTGATGGGACAGGGCTTAATGAG. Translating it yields CASSDGTGLNE. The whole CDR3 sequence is CASSDGTGLNEQFF.

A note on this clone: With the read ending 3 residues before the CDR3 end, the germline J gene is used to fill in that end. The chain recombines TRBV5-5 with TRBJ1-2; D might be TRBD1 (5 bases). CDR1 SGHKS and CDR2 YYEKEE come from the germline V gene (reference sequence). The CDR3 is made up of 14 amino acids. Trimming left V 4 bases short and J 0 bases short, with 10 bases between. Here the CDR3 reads CASSEDITNYGYTF. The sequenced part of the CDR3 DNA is TGTGCCAGCAGCGAGGACATAACTAACTATGGC.

This CDR3 is CASSTGGHGYTF. CDR3 DNA, as far as it was read: TGCGCCAGCAGTACCGGGGGTCATGGC. The chain recombines TRBV10-2 with TRBJ1-2, with D tentatively TRBD1 (5 bases). Sequencing ends 3 residues short of the CDR3 end; the germline J gene provides the rest. This CDR3 is built from 12 residues. V lost 5 bases, J lost 6 bases, and 10 bases lay in between. From germline, CDR1 is WSHSY and CDR2 SAAADI.

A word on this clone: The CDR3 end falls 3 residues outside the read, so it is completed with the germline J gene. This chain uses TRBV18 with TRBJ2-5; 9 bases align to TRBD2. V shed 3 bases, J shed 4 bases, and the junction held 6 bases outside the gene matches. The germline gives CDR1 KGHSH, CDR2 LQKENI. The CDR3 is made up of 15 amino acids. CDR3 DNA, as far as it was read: TGTGCCAGCTCACCGGCGGTAGCGGGGGCAGAGACC. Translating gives CASSPAVAGAET. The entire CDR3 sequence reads CASSPAVAGAETQYF.

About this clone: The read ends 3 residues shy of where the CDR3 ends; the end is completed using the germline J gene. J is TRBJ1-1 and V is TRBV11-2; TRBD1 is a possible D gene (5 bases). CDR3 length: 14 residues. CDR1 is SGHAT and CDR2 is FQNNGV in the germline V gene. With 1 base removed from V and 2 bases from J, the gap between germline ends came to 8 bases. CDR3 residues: CASSLGGTNTEAFF. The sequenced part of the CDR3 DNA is TGTGCCAGCAGCTTAGGTGGGACTAACACTGAA.

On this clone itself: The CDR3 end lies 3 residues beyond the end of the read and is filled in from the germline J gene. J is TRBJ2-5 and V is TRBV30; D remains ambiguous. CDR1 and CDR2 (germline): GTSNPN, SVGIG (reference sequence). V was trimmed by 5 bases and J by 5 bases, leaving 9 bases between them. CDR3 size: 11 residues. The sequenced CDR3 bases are TGTGCCTGGGCGGATGGTGAGACC. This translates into CAWADGET. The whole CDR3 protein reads CAWADGETQYF.

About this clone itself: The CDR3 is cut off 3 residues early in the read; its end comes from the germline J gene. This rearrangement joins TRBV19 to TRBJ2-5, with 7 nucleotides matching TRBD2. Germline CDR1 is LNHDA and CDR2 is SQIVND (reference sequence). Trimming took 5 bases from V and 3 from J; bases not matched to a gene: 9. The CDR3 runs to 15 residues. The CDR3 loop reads CASSDSRDYKETQYF. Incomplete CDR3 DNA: TGTGCCAGTAGTGACTCAAGGGACTATAAAGAGACC.

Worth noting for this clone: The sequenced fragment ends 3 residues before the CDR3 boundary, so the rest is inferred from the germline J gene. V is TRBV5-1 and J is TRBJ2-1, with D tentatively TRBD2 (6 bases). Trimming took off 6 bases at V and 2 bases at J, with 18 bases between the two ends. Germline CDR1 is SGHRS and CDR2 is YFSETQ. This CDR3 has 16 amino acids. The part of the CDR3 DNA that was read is TGCGCCAGCACTCTTGGTCTGGGGGGTCCCTACAATGAG. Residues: CASTLGLGGPYNE. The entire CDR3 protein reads CASTLGLGGPYNEQFF.

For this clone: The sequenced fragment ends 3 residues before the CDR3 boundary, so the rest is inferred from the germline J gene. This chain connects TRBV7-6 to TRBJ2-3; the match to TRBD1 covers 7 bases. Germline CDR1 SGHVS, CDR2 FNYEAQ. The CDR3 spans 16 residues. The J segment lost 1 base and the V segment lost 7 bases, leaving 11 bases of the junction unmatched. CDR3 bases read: TGTGCCAGCAACTGGGGGACAGCGAGTGGCACAGATACG. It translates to CASNWGTASGTDT. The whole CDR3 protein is CASNWGTASGTDTQYF.

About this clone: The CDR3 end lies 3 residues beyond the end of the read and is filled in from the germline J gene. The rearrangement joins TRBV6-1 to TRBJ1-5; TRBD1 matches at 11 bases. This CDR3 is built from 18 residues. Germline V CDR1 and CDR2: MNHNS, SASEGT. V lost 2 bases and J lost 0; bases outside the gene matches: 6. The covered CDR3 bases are TGTGCCAGCAGTGAATTGGGACAGGGGGGAAGTAGCAATCAGCCC. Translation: CASSELGQGGSSNQP. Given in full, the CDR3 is CASSELGQGGSSNQPQHF.

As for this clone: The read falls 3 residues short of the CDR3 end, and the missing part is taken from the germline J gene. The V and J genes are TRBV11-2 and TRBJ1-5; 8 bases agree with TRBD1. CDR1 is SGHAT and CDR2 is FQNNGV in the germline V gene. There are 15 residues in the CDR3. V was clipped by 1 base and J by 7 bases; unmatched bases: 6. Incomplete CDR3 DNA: TGTGCCAGCAGCTTAGGTGGGACAGGCGGGCAGCCC. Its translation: CASSLGGTGGQP. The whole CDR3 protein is CASSLGGTGGQPQHF.

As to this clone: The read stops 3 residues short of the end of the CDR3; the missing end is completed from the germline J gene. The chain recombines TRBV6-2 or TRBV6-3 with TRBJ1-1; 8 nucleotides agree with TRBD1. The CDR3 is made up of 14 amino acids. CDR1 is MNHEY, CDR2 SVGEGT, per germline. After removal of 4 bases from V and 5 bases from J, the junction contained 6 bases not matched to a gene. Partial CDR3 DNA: TGTGCCAGCAGTTTGACAGGGGCGAGTACTGAA. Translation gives CASSLTGASTE. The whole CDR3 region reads CASSLTGASTEAFF.

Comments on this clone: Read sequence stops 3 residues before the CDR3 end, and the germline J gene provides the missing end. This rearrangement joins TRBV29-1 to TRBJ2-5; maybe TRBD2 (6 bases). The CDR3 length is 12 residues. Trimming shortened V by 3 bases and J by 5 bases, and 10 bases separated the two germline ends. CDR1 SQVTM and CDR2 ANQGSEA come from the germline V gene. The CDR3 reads CSVEGGMETQYF. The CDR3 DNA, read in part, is TGCAGCGTTGAGGGCGGGATGGAGACC.